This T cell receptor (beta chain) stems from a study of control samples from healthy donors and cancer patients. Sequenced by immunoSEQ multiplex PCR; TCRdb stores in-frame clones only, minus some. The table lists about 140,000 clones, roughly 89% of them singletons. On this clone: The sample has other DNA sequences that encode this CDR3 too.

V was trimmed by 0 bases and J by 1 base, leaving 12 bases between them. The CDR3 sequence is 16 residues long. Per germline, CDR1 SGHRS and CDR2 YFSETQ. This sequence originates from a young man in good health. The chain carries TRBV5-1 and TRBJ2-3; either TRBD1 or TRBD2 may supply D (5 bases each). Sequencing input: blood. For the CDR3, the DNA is TGCGCCAGCAGCTTGGAGGGACGAGAAGGCACAGATACGCAGTATTTT. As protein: CASSLEGREGTDTQYF.